The clone carrying this T cell receptor (beta chain) appeared a few times. Its cognate antigen is unknown. The record originates from a study of response to subunit inactivated influenza vaccine. Study-wide results and caveats: That few new T cells are recruited by each seasonal influenza vaccination was the authors' suggestion.

V was clipped by 0 bases and J by 0 bases; unmatched bases: 4. The CDR3 is 18 amino acids. Germline V gene lookup returns CDR1 SGHDT and CDR2 YYEEEE. MiXCR, applied by TCRdb to the RT-PCR reads, yields one record per CDR3 protein. The table lists hundreds of thousands of distinct CDR3 sequences, around 18% of them singletons. The sequences come from PBMCs from blood, collected roughly 5 days after vaccination. The chain recombines TRBV5-6 with TRBJ2-1, with 12 nucleotides matching TRBD2. The sequence derives from a man aged 50-60 years who received an inactivated influenza vaccine. The CDR3 nucleotides are TGTGCCAGCAGCTTGGAACTAGCGGGGGGTATCTCCTACAATGAGCAGTTCTTC. The encoded protein is CASSLELAGGISYNEQFF.